One and the same sample provided the 21 T cell receptor beta chains below, sequenced in a study of cytomegalovirus exposure and HLA in healthy donors. The PCR used 60 Vbeta and 13 Jbeta primers. The assay was immunoSEQ multiplex PCR, and TCRdb's table has in-frame clones only and misses some. Here the sample spans some 140,000 clones, 60% to 85% being singletons. The specimen was PBMCs. These receptors came from a woman aged 18 to 35 in good health and CMV-seronegative.

The chain carries TRBV30 and TRBJ2-2, with no clear D. V lost 5 bases and J lost 3, with 16 bases in between. Germline V gene sequence: CDR1 GTSNPN, CDR2 SVGIG (reference sequence). CDR3 length equals 15 residues. DNA for the CDR3: TGTGCCTGGGCTACGGGTCTTCTGGACACCGGGGAGCTGTTTTTT. This codes for CAWATGLLDTGELFF.

This chain connects TRBV4-2 to TRBJ2-3, with 12 bases that match TRBD2. The CDR3 has 18 residues. Trimming cost V 4 bases and J 0 bases; bases outside gene matches: 8. CDR1 and CDR2 (germline): LGHNA, YNFKEQ. Here the CDR3 DNA reads TGTGCCAGCAGCCCGCGAGGACTAGCGGGAATCAGCACAGATACGCAGTATTTT. Protein: CASSPRGLAGISTDTQYF.

This clone was observed a handful of times. This chain links TRBV7-8 with TRBJ2-1, with 10 bases that match TRBD2. CDR3 length: 15 residues. The V segment lost 1 base and the J segment 5 bases; nucleotides outside the gene matches: 2. Germline-derived CDR1 and CDR2 are SGHVS and FQNEAQ. CDR3 amino acids: CASSLVLAGDNEQFF. The CDR3 DNA is TGTGCCAGCAGCTTAGTCCTAGCGGGAGACAATGAGCAGTTCTTC. Filled out from reference TRBV7-8 and TRBJ2-1, the complete variable domain reads GAGVSQSPRYKVAKRGQDVALRCDPISGHVSLFWYQQALGQGPEFLTYFQNEAQLDKSGLPSDRFFAERPEGSVSTLKIQRTQQEDSAVYLCASSLVLAGDNEQFFGPGTRLTVL.

V is TRBV5-4 and J is TRBJ1-1; no reliable D call. V was cut by 4 bases and J by 4 bases, with 14 bases left in between. Germline V gene data show CDR1 as SGHNT and CDR2 as YYREEE (reference sequence). The CDR3 sequence is 14 residues long. The CDR3 loop is CASSLPGVGTEAFF. The CDR3 DNA reads as TGTGCCAGCAGCCTTCCGGGAGTGGGCACTGAAGCTTTCTTT. The complete variable domain, with remaining parts taken from reference TRBV5-4 and TRBJ1-1, reads ETGVTQSPTHLIKTRGQQVTLRCSSQSGHNTVSWYQQALGQGPQFIFQYYREEENGRGNFPPRFSGLQFPNYSSELNVNALELDDSALYLCASSLPGVGTEAFFGQGTRLTVV.

The chain has TRBV4-1 and TRBJ1-1; 11 bases are shared with TRBD1. This CDR3 contains 14 residues. The trim removed 7 bases at V and 5 bases at J, leaving 6 bases unmatched. The germline V gene encodes CDR1 MGHRA and CDR2 YSYEKL. The CDR3 DNA sequence: TGCGCCAGCACCCGGGACAGGGGGTTGACTGAAGCTTTCTTT. It yields the protein CASTRDRGLTEAFF.

The chain employs TRBV5-6 and TRBJ2-5; D remains ambiguous. Germline V CDR1 and CDR2: SGHDT, YYEEEE. CDR3 length: 11 amino acids. V lost 3 bases and J lost 3, with 3 bases in between. CDR3 amino acids: CASSYKETQYF. The CDR3, as DNA: TGTGCCAGCAGCTACAAAGAGACCCAGTACTTC.

The V gene is TRBV18, the J gene TRBJ2-5, with 7 bases lining up with TRBD2. With V trimmed by 0 bases and J by 2 bases, 3 bases remained unmatched. Germline V gene data show CDR1 as KGHSH and CDR2 as LQKENI. The CDR3 runs 15 residues. The CDR3 nucleotides are TGTGCCAGCTCACCACCGGGGGGGTTACAAGAGACCCAGTACTTC. This sequence encodes CASSPPGGLQETQYF. The whole variable domain, filled in from reference TRBV18 and TRBJ2-5, reads NAGVMQNPRHLVRRRGQEARLRCSPMKGHSHVYWYRQLPEEGLKFMVYLQKENIIDESGMPKERFSAEFPKEGPSILRIQQVVRGDSAAYFCASSPPGGLQETQYFGPGTRLLVL.

The chain carries TRBV7-2 and TRBJ1-2, with TRBD1 identical over 9 bases. After removal of 8 bases from V and 2 bases from J, the junction contained 9 bases not matched to a gene. Per germline, CDR1 SGHTA and CDR2 FQGNSA. CDR3 length equals 15 residues. CDR3 amino acids: CASVPSGTGNYGYTF. In nucleotides, the CDR3 is TGTGCCAGCGTTCCTTCCGGGACAGGGAACTATGGCTACACCTTC.

CDR3 DNA sequence: TGTGCCAGCAGCTTGGCTGCAGGAATCTCTTATGGCTACACCTTC. It specifies CASSLAAGISYGYTF. V usage is TRBV5-5 and J usage is TRBJ1-2; D gene uncertain. The CDR3 runs 15 residues. Germline V lookup: CDR1 SGHKS, CDR2 YYEKEE (reference sequence). V lost 0 bases and J 5 bases, leaving 14 bases between the germline ends.

V and J are TRBV27 and TRBJ1-1; TRBD1 matches at 8 bases. The germline V gene has CDR1 MNHEY and CDR2 SMNVEV (reference sequence). V trimming: 7 bases; J trimming: 1 base; junction bases outside the gene matches: 14. The CDR3 is made up of 17 amino acids. Here the CDR3 reads CASTLTPGGTGNTEAFF. The DNA for the CDR3 is TGTGCCAGCACATTAACTCCAGGGGGGACAGGGAACACTGAAGCTTTCTTT.

This chain connects TRBV5-1 to TRBJ2-3; D uncertain. This CDR3 region has 14 residues. Per the germline V gene, CDR1 is SGHRS and CDR2 is YFSETQ. Trimming shortened V by 4 bases and J by 1 base, and 10 bases separated the two germline ends. The chain's CDR3 is CASSTDIRTDTQYF. The CDR3, as DNA: TGCGCCAGCAGCACAGACATCCGCACAGATACGCAGTATTTT.

The chain couples TRBV5-1 to TRBJ2-7, with a tentative D call TRBD2 (5 bases). Trimming took off 2 bases at V and 4 bases at J, with 13 bases between the two ends. Per germline, CDR1 SGHRS and CDR2 YFSETQ. This CDR3 comprises 14 residues. The CDR3 region is CASSFGVGRYEQYF. The DNA of the CDR3 is TGCGCCAGCAGCTTCGGGGTCGGGCGGTACGAGCAGTACTTC.

This clone has just a few counts. This chain links TRBV5-1 with TRBJ2-2; 7 bases line up with TRBD2. CDR1 and CDR2 from the germline V gene are SGHRS and YFSETQ. The CDR3 covers 16 residues. The V and J ends lost 3 bases and 0 bases, in that order; junction bases with no gene match: 5. The CDR3 DNA sequence: TGCGCCAGCAGCTGGGGGGGGACCGCGAACACCGGGGAGCTGTTTTTT. It specifies CASSWGGTANTGELFF.

The gene calls are TRBV21-1 and TRBJ2-5; whether TRBD1, the table's D call, matches the DNA was not checked. TRBV21-1 is assigned pseudogene status. This CDR3 is 14 amino acids long. This CDR3 reads CASRTGKWGETQYF. CDR3 bases: TGTGCCAGCAGAACAGGGAAGTGGGGGGAGACCCAGTACTTC.

V usage is TRBV5-1 and J usage is TRBJ1-2; 9 nucleotides align to TRBD1. Germline V gene data show CDR1 as SGHRS and CDR2 as YFSETQ. The CDR3 length is 14 residues. Trimming at V came to 4 bases and at J to 6 bases, leaving 7 bases not matched to a gene. DNA of the CDR3: TGCGCCAGCAGCCCGGGACAGGGAGGAAATGGCTACACCTTC. The encoded protein is CASSPGQGGNGYTF.

This clone was detected once. The V call is TRBV5-4, the J call TRBJ2-1, with D possibly matching TRBD1 (5 bases). Between the trimmed V and J ends, which lost 4 bases and 4 bases, there was a span of 9 bases. CDR1 SGHNT and CDR2 YYREEE come from the germline V gene (reference sequence). The CDR3 length is 13 residues. In DNA form, the CDR3 reads TGTGCCAGCAGCATTGACAGTTACAATGAGCAGTTCTTC. The encoded protein is CASSIDSYNEQFF.

This chain uses TRBV5-4 with TRBJ1-2; the D is unclear. Trimming stripped 6 bases from V and 7 bases from J, with 19 bases between. Germline V lookup: CDR1 SGHNT, CDR2 YYREEE (reference sequence). The CDR3 runs to 14 residues. The CDR3 loop is CASNKGSVGGGYTF. DNA of the CDR3: TGTGCCAGCAACAAAGGGAGCGTGGGTGGTGGCTACACCTTC.

On this clone: The same CDR3 also results from other DNA sequences found in this sample. The rearrangement links TRBV4-1 to TRBJ1-2; D is ambiguous. The germline V gene has CDR1 MGHRA and CDR2 YSYEKL. V was cut by 0 bases and J by 1 base, with 12 bases left in between. CDR3 length equals 16 residues. CDR3 DNA: TGCGCCAGCAGCCAAGATGTGGCAGGCCTTAACTATGGCTACACCTTC. It specifies CASSQDVAGLNYGYTF.

This clone showed up just once. The rearrangement uses TRBV30 and TRBJ2-3; tentative D call: TRBD2 (6 bases). The germline gives CDR1 GTSNPN, CDR2 SVGIG (reference sequence). V lost 4 bases, J lost 6 bases, and 11 bases lay in between. There are 12 residues in the CDR3. The CDR3 DNA reads TGTGCCTGGACCCACGCGGGGGATACGCAGTATTTT. Translating gives CAWTHAGDTQYF. Drawing the rest from reference TRBV30 and TRBJ2-3, the complete variable domain is SQTIHQWPATLVQPVGSPLSLECTVEGTSNPNLYWYRQAAGRGLQLLFYSVGIGQISSEVPQNLSASRPQDRQFILSSKKLLLSDSGFYLCAWTHAGDTQYFGPGTRLTVL.

This clone appeared a few times. The CDR3 loop is CASSQGSGTSGRKYF. In DNA form, the CDR3 reads TGTGCCAGCAGCCAAGGGTCCGGGACTAGCGGGAGGAAGTACTTC. J is TRBJ2-7 and V is TRBV4-2; TRBD2 matches at 15 bases. CDR1 and CDR2 (germline): LGHNA, YNFKEQ. V lost 1 base to trimming and J lost 11 bases; unmatched junction nucleotides: 6. This CDR3 comprises 15 residues.

V usage is TRBV15 and J usage is TRBJ2-1; D is perhaps TRBD2 (6 bases). V was pared by 5 bases and J by 6 bases, with 17 bases between. CDR3 length: 15 residues. Germline CDR1 and CDR2: LNHNV and YYDKDF (reference sequence). The CDR3 loop reads CATSRLESPRNEQFF. CDR3 in DNA: TGTGCCACCAGCCGACTAGAAAGCCCGCGCAATGAGCAGTTCTTC.